The sample holds many counts of the clone carrying this T cell receptor beta chain. Its antigen remains unknown. This sample was included in a study of T cells after yellow fever vaccination. Study-wide results and caveats: Researchers noted that a small share of clonotypes showed up in both CD4 and CD8 compartments. Re-detected after boosting: most primary clones, almost 97% of CD4 and 80% to 90% of CD8.

The study made its TCR cDNA through 5'RACE template switching. That step introduced a universal primer site along with UMIs. TCRdb re-called the 5' RACE reads through MiXCR, storing one row per CDR3 protein. The repertoire holds about 400,000 distinct CDR3 sequences, with 6.2% as singletons. This CDR3 has 12 amino acids. Trimming removed 3 bases from V and 10 bases from J, with 12 bases in between. The material sequenced was PBMCs, taken 5 days after the yellow fever booster vaccination. This clonotype was obtained from a man aged 30 to 39 who received the YFV17D yellow fever vaccine. V is TRBV12-3 or TRBV12-4 and J is TRBJ1-1; D might be TRBD1 (5 bases). CDR3 loop: CASSLGGGRAFF. The DNA for the CDR3 is TGTGCCAGCAGTTTGGGGGGGGGGAGAGCTTTCTTT.